This T cell receptor beta chain comes out of a study of cytomegalovirus exposure and HLA in healthy donors. Researchers ran the PCR with 60 Vbeta and 13 Jbeta primers. Only in-frame clones appear in the TCRdb table, and some are missing; sequencing was by immunoSEQ multiplex PCR. The table records some 180,000 clones, roughly 85% of them present only once. Unrecorded immune exposures were likely, despite nominal health at sampling. Study observations and caveats: The Asian-associated ancestry cluster reportedly had fewer N-insertions than the approximately 630-donor mean in a later analysis.

This clone was seen a few times. Its antigen remains unknown. The receptor was isolated from a woman in her fifties or sixties in good health and CMV-seronegative. The sequenced material came from PBMCs.

In nucleotides, the CDR3 is TGTGCCAGCAGCCCCCCCGGGGACACTGAAGCTTTCTTT. Translation: CASSPPGDTEAFF. This chain joins TRBV14 and TRBJ1-1; D gene uncertain. Germline assignment: CDR1 SGHDN and CDR2 FVKESK. V lost 4 bases, J lost 3 bases, and 9 bases lay in between. This CDR3 is built from 13 residues.